This passage covers 3 T cell receptor beta chains from one sample sequenced in a study of T cell repertoires in cytomegalovirus infection. One entry per CDR3 protein, called by TCRdb with MiXCR from the reads. The profile shows approximately 730,000 distinct CDR3 sequences, 25% to 30% of them singletons. These receptors have no identified antigens. The sample consisted of cultured CD8+ T cells from PBMCs, taken from culture after CMV antigen stimulation. The receptors stem from a human donor in good health (CMV status not recorded). Some clones in this sample may be carry-over from other donors' samples.

The chain uses TRBV10-3 and TRBJ2-1, with 12 bases matching TRBD2. V gave up 7 bases and J gave up 1 base; unmatched junction bases: 5. The germline V gene has CDR1 ENHRY and CDR2 SYGVKD. The length of the CDR3 is 16 residues. CDR3 residues: CAINPLAGGSYNEQFF. The CDR3, as DNA: TGTGCCATCAACCCACTAGCGGGGGGATCCTACAATGAGCAGTTCTTC.

This clonotype was detected a few times. CDR3 amino acids: CASSAWTGVEDEQFF. DNA of the CDR3: TGTGCCAGTAGTGCCTGGACAGGGGTCGAGGATGAGCAGTTCTTC. This chain uses TRBV19 with TRBJ2-1; 9 bases align to TRBD1. The CDR3 loop spans 15 amino acids. V dropped 5 bases and J dropped 8; count of bases not matched to a gene: 10. In germline, CDR1 is LNHDA, CDR2 SQIVND (reference sequence).

This clonotype was detected ten times or more. The chain combines TRBV7-2 with TRBJ2-7; D is ambiguous. CDR1 SGHTA and CDR2 FQGNSA come from the germline V gene. The CDR3 loop spans 15 amino acids. Trimming shortened V by 5 bases and J by 2 bases, and 16 bases separated the two germline ends. CDR3 nucleotide sequence: TGTGCCAGCAGCCCAGCAGATGGGGTTGCCTACGAGCAGTACGTC. Its protein product is CASSPADGVAYEQYV.